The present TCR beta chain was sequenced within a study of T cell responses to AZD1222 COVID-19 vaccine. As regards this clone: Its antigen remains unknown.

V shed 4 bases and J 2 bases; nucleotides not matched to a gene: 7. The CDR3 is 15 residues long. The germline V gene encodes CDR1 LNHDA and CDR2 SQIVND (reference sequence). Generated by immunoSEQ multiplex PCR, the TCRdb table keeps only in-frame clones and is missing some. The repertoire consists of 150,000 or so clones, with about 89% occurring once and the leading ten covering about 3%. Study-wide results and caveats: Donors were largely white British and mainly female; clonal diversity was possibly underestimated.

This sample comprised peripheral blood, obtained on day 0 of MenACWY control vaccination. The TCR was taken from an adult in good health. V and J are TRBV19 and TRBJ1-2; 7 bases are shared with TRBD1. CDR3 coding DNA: TGTGCCAGTAGTACCCTCGGGACAGCCAACTATGGCTACACCTTC. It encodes CASSTLGTANYGYTF.